This is a list of T cell receptor beta chains from one sample in a study of control samples from healthy donors and cancer patients. Repertoires were generated with immunoSEQ multiplex PCR, while TCRdb's copy carries only in-frame clones and drops some. The sample consists of approximately 120,000 clones, about 89% of them appearing once. The sequenced material came from blood. These receptors all stem from a man between 60 and 70 years old in good health. Each CDR3 is given with its conserved first and last residue. D genes are given only for firm matches. The listing skips clone size in some rows; elsewhere it reads once, few, many or a size class.

clone_size: few
v_call: TRBV9
j_call: TRBJ2-1
d_call: NA
cdr3_nt: TGTGCCAGCAGCGAGTACAATGAGCAGTTCTTC
cdr3_aa: CASSEYNEQFF

clone_size: NA
v_call: TRBV30
j_call: TRBJ1-6
d_call: NA
cdr3_nt: TGTGCCTGGAGGAGGGAGGGGCTCAATTCACCCCTCCACTTT
cdr3_aa: CAWRREGLNSPLHF

clone_size: NA
v_call: TRBV11-2
j_call: TRBJ1-2
d_call: NA
cdr3_nt: TGTGCCAGCAGCTTAACCGGGGGAGGAGGGTATGGCTACACCTTC
cdr3_aa: CASSLTGGGGYGYTF

clone_size: NA
v_call: TRBV27
j_call: TRBJ1-5
d_call: NA
cdr3_nt: TGTGCCAGCAGGGTCAGGGGACTCAATCAGCCCCAGCATTTT
cdr3_aa: CASRVRGLNQPQHF

clone_size: NA
v_call: TRBV6-6
j_call: TRBJ2-3
d_call: NA
cdr3_nt: TGTGCCAGCTCACGGGGAGATACGCAGTATTTT
cdr3_aa: CASSRGDTQYF

clone_size: NA
v_call: TRBV7-2
j_call: TRBJ1-5
d_call: NA
cdr3_nt: TGTGCCAGCAGCTCCGGCTCAGGAGCCTTCAATCAGCCCCAGCATTTT
cdr3_aa: CASSSGSGAFNQPQHF

clone_size: few
v_call: TRBV7-9
j_call: TRBJ1-1
d_call: NA
cdr3_nt: TGTGCCAGCAGCTCGTTCCGGGGGTACACTGAAGCTTTCTTT
cdr3_aa: CASSSFRGYTEAFF

clone_size: NA
v_call: TRBV3-1/TRBV3-2
j_call: TRBJ1-4
d_call: NA
cdr3_nt: TGTGCCAGCAGCCTTAAGGGGGTCGAAAAACTGTTTTTT
cdr3_aa: CASSLKGVEKLFF

clone_size: NA
v_call: TRBV29-1
j_call: TRBJ2-3
d_call: NA
cdr3_nt: TGCAGCGTTGAGAGGGGGGCAGATACGCAGTATTTT
cdr3_aa: CSVERGADTQYF

clone_size: NA
v_call: TRBV10-3
j_call: TRBJ1-1
d_call: NA
cdr3_nt: TGTGCCATCAGTTGGGACGGTGAGAACACTGAAGCTTTCTTT
cdr3_aa: CAISWDGENTEAFF

clone_size: NA
v_call: TRBV16
j_call: TRBJ1-6
d_call: NA
cdr3_nt: TGTGCCAGCAGCCAAAACAGGGTCTCCTATAATTCACCCCTCCACTTT
cdr3_aa: CASSQNRVSYNSPLHF

clone_size: NA
v_call: TRBV6-5
j_call: TRBJ1-1
d_call: TRBD1
cdr3_nt: TGTGCCAGCAGTTACTCGGTGAACAGGGGGAACACTGAAGCTTTCTTT
cdr3_aa: CASSYSVNRGNTEAFF

clone_size: NA
v_call: TRBV18
j_call: TRBJ2-6
d_call: NA
cdr3_nt: TGTGCCAGCTCACCACCGGGCGTGATCTCTGGGGCCAACGTCCTGACTTTC
cdr3_aa: CASSPPGVISGANVLTF

clone_size: NA
v_call: TRBV6-5
j_call: TRBJ1-2
d_call: NA
cdr3_nt: TGTGCCAGCAGTTATCGTGCTAACTATGGCTACACCTTC
cdr3_aa: CASSYRANYGYTF

clone_size: NA
v_call: TRBV5-6
j_call: TRBJ1-2
d_call: TRBD1
cdr3_nt: TGTGCCAGCAGCAAGGACAGGGGGGGAAGCTATGGCTACACCTTC
cdr3_aa: CASSKDRGGSYGYTF

clone_size: NA
v_call: TRBV2
j_call: TRBJ1-2
d_call: TRBD1
cdr3_nt: TGTGCCAGCAGGGGAGGGACAGGTAGCTATGGCTACACCTTC
cdr3_aa: CASRGGTGSYGYTF

clone_size: NA
v_call: TRBV28
j_call: TRBJ1-4
d_call: NA
cdr3_nt: TGTGCCAGCAGTCCCGCCGCGGGGGCCGGCGAAAAACTGTTTTTT
cdr3_aa: CASSPAAGAGEKLFF

clone_size: NA
v_call: TRBV10-3
j_call: TRBJ1-2
d_call: NA
cdr3_nt: TGTGCCATCAGTGAGTCTGCCAGGGAAGCTAACTATGGCTACACCTTC
cdr3_aa: CAISESAREANYGYTF

clone_size: NA
v_call: TRBV5-1
j_call: TRBJ2-3
d_call: NA
cdr3_nt: TGCGCCAGCAGCTTGACCGTTGGCACAGATACGCAGTATTTT
cdr3_aa: CASSLTVGTDTQYF

clone_size: once
v_call: TRBV7-8
j_call: TRBJ1-1
d_call: TRBD1
cdr3_nt: TGTGCCAGCAGTTTTACCCGGGACAGCAATGAAGCTTTCTTT
cdr3_aa: CASSFTRDSNEAFF

clone_size: few
v_call: TRBV4-1
j_call: TRBJ1-5
d_call: NA
cdr3_nt: TGCGCCAGCAGCCAAGAAGGGTCAACGGGTCAGCCCCAGCATTTT
cdr3_aa: CASSQEGSTGQPQHF

clone_size: NA
v_call: TRBV15
j_call: TRBJ2-7
d_call: TRBD2
cdr3_nt: TGTGCCACCAGCAGTGGGACTAGCGGGGGGGGAACGACCTACGAGCAGTACTTC
cdr3_aa: CATSSGTSGGGTTYEQYF

clone_size: few
v_call: TRBV18
j_call: TRBJ1-1
d_call: NA
cdr3_nt: TGTGCCAGCTCAGTAACTGGGCCGAACACTGAAGCTTTCTTT
cdr3_aa: CASSVTGPNTEAFF

clone_size: once
v_call: TRBV3-1/TRBV3-2
j_call: TRBJ1-1
d_call: NA
cdr3_nt: TGTGCCAGCAGCCCAGGAACGGGGGACACTGAAGCTTTCTTT
cdr3_aa: CASSPGTGDTEAFF

clone_size: few
v_call: TRBV9
j_call: TRBJ2-7
d_call: TRBD2
cdr3_nt: TGTGCCAGCAGCGCGTCGAACCTAGCGGGTGGGGGTTACGAGCAGTACTTC
cdr3_aa: CASSASNLAGGGYEQYF

clone_size: few
v_call: TRBV4-1
j_call: TRBJ1-6
d_call: NA
cdr3_nt: TGCGCCAGCAGCCAAGAGTACGGGTATAATTCACCCCTCCACTTT
cdr3_aa: CASSQEYGYNSPLHF

clone_size: NA
v_call: TRBV20-1
j_call: TRBJ1-2
d_call: NA
cdr3_nt: TGCAGTGCTACCAAGAATGGCTACACCTTC
cdr3_aa: CSATKNGYTF

clone_size: NA
v_call: TRBV12-5
j_call: TRBJ2-3
d_call: TRBD1
cdr3_nt: TGTGCTAGTGGCTCTGGACAGGGGGAGGTGGATACGCAGTATTTT
cdr3_aa: CASGSGQGEVDTQYF

clone_size: NA
v_call: TRBV30
j_call: TRBJ2-6
d_call: NA
cdr3_nt: TGTGCCTGCCACAGAGGCTCTGGGGCCAACGTCCTGACTTTC
cdr3_aa: CACHRGSGANVLTF